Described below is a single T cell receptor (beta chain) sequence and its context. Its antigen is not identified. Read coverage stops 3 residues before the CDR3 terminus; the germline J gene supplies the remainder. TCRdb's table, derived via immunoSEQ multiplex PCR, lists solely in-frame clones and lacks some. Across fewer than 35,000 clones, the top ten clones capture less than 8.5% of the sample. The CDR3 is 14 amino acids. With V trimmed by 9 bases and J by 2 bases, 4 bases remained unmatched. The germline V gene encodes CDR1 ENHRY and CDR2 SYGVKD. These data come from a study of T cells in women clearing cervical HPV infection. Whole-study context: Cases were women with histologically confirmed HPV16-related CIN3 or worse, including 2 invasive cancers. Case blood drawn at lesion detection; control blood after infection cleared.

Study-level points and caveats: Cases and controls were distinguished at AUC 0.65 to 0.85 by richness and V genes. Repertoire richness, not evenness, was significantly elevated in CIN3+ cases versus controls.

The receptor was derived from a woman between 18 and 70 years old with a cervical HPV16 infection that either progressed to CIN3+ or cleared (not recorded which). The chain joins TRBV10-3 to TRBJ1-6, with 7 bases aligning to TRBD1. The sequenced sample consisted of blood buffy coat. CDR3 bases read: TGTGCCATACAGGGGAATACCTATAATTCACCC. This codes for CAIQGNTYNSP. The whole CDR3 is CAIQGNTYNSPLHF.